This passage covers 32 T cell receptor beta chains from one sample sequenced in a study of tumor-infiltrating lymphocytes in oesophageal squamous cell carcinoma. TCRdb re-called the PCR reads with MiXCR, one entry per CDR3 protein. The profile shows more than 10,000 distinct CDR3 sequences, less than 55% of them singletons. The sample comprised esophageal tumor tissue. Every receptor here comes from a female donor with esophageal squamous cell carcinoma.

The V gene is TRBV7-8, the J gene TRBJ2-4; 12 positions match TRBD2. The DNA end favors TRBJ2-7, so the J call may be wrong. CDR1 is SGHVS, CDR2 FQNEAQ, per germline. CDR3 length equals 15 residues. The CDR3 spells CASSLEGTSGYEQYF. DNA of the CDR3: TGTGCCAGCAGCTTAGAGGGGACTAGCGGGTACGAGCAGTACTTC.

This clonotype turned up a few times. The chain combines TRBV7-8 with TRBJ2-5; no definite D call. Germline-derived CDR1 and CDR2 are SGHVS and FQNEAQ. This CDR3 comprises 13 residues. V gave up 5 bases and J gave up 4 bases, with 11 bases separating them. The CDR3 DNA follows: TGTGCCAGCAGCCCGATCTCGGGAGAGACCCAGTACTTC. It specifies CASSPISGETQYF.

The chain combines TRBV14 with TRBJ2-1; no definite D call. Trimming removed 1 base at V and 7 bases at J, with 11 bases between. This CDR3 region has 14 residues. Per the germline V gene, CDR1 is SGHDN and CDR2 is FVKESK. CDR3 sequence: CASSQVLIGNEQFF. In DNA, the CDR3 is TGTGCCAGCAGCCAAGTCCTGATTGGGAATGAGCAGTTCTTC.

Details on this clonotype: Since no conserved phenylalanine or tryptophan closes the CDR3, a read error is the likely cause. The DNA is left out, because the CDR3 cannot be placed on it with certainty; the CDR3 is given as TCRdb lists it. The CDR3 protein is CASSLQGGQYNEQYFGP. The rearrangement uses TRBV7-4 and TRBJ2-3; TRBD1 is taken as the D call from the table, unchecked against the DNA. From germline, CDR1 is SGHVT and CDR2 SQSDAQ. Including both end residues, the CDR3 is 17 amino acids long.

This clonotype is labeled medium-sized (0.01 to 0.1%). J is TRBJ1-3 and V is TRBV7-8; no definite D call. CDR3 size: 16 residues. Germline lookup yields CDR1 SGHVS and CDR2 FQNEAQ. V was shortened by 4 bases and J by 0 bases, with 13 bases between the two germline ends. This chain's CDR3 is CASSWLDGSSGNTIYF. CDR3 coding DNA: TGTGCCAGCAGCTGGCTGGACGGAAGCTCTGGAAACACCATATATTTT.

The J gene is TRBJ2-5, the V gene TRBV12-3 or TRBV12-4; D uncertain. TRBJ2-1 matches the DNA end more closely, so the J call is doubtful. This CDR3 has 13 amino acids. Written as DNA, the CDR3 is TGTGCCAGCTCCCCAAGCGAAACGCATGAGCAGTTCTTC. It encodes CASSPSETHEQFF.

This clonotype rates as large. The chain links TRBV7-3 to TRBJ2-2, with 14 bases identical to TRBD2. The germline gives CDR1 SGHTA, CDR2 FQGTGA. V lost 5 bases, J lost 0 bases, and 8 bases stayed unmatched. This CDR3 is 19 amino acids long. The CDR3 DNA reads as TGTGCCAGCAGCCCGGGACTAGCGGGGGCCCACCCGAACACCGGGGAGCTGTTTTTT. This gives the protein CASSPGLAGAHPNTGELFF.

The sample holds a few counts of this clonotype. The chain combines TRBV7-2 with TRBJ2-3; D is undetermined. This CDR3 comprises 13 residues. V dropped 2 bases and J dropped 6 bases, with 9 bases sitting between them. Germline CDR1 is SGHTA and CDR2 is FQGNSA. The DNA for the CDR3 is TGTGCCAGCAGCTTAAGGGCCCGGGATACGCAGTATTTT. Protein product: CASSLRARDTQYF.

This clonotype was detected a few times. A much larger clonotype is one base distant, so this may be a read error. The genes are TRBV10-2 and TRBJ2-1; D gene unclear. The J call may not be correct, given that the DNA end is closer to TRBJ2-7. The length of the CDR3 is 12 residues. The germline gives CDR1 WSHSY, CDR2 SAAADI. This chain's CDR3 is CASSGGYNEQYF. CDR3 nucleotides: TGCGCCAGCAGTGGGGGTTACAATGAGCAGTACTTC.

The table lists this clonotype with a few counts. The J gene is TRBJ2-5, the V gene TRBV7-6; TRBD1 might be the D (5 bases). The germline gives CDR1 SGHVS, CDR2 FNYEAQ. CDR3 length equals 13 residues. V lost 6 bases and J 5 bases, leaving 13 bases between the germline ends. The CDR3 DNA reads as TGTGCCAGCAGAACCCCAGGGCACGAGACCCAGTACTTC. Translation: CASRTPGHETQYF.

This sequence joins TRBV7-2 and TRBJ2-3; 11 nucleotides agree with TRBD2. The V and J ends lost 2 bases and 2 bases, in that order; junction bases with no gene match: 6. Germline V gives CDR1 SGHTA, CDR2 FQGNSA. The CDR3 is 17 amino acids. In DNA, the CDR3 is TGTGCCAGCAGCTTAACCGCTAGCGGGGGGTACACAGATACGCAGTATTTT. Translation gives CASSLTASGGYTDTQYF.

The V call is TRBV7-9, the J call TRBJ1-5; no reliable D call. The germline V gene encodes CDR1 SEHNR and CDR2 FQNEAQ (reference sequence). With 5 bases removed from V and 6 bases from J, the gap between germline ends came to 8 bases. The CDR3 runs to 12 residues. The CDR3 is CASSDGGQPQHF. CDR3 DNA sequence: TGTGCCAGCAGCGACGGTGGTCAGCCCCAGCATTTT.

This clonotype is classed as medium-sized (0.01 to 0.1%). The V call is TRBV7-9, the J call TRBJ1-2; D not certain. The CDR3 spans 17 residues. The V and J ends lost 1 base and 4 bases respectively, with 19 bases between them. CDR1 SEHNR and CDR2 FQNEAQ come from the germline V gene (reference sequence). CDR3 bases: TGTGCCAGCAGCTTAGGGAGTAAGCCATCCGCAATCTATGGCTACACCTTC. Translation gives CASSLGSKPSAIYGYTF.

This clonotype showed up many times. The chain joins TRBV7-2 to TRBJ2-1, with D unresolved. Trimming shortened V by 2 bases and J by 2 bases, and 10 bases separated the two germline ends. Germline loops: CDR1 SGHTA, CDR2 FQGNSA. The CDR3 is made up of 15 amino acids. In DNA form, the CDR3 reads TGTGCCAGCAGCTTATACTCCGGAACCTACAATGAGCAGTTCTTC. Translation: CASSLYSGTYNEQFF.

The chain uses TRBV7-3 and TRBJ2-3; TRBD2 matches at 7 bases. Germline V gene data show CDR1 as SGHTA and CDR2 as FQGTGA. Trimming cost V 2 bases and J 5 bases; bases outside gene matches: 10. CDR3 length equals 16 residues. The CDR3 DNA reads TGTGCCAGCAGCTTAGTGGCGGGAGTGGGTGTAGATACGCAGTATTTT. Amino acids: CASSLVAGVGVDTQYF. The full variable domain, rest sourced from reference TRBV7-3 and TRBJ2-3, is GAGVSQTPSNKVTEKGKYVELRCDPISGHTALYWYRQSLGQGPEFLIYFQGTGAADDSGLPNDRFFAVRPEGSVSTLKIQRTERGDSAVYLCASSLVAGVGVDTQYFGPGTRLTVL.

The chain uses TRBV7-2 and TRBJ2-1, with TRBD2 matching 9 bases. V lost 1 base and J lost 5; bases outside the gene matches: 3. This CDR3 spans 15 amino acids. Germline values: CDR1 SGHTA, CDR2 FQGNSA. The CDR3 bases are TGTGCCAGCAGCTTAGGGGGACTAGCCCACAATGAGCAGTTCTTC. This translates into CASSLGGLAHNEQFF.

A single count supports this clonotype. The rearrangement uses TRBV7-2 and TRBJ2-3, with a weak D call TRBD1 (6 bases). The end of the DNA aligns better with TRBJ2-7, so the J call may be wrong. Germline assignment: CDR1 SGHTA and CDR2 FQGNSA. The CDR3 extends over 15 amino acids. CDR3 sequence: CASSSYREGGYEQYF. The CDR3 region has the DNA TGTGCCAGCAGCTCATACAGGGAAGGAGGTTACGAGCAGTACTTC.

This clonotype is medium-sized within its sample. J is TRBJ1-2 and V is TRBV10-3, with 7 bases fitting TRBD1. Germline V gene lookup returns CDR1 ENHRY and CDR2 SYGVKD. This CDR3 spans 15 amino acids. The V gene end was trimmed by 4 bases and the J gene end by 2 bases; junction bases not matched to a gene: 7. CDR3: CAISVKDRDNYGYTF. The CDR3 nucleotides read TGTGCCATCAGTGTTAAAGACAGGGACAACTATGGCTACACCTTC.

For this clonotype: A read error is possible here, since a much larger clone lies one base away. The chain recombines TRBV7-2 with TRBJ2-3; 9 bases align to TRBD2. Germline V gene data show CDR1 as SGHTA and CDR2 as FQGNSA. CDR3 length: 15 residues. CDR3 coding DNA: TGTGCCAGCAGCGGACAAGCGGGAGGAGCAGATACGCAGGATTTT. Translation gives CASSGQAGGADTQDF.

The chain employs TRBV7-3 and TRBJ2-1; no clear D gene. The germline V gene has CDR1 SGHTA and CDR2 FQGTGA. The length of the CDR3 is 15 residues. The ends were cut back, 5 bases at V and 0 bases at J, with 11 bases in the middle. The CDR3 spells CASSPVLSSYNEQFF. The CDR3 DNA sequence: TGTGCCAGCAGCCCCGTCCTGAGCTCCTACAATGAGCAGTTCTTC.

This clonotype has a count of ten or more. CDR3 amino acids: CASSYPLVSGMNTEAFF. As DNA, the CDR3 is TGTGCCAGCAGTTACCCACTCGTAAGTGGGATGAACACTGAAGCTTTCTTT. The chain has TRBV6-6 and TRBJ1-1; D remains ambiguous. The germline V gene has CDR1 MNHNY and CDR2 SVGAGI (reference sequence). The CDR3 has 17 residues. The ends were cut back, 2 bases at V and 0 bases at J, with 16 bases in the middle.

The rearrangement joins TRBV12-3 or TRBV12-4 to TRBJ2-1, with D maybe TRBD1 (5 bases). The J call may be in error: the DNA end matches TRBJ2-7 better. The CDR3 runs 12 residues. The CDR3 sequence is CASSFQGHEQYF. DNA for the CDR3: TGTGCCAGCAGTTTTCAGGGCCACGAGCAGTACTTC.

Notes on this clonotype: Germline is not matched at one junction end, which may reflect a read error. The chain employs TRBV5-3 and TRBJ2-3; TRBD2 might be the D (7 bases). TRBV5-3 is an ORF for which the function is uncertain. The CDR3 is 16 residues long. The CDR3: CASSLGGTRSTDTQYF. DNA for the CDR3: TGTGCCAGCAGCTTGGGGGGGACAAGGAGCACAGATACGCAGTATTTT.

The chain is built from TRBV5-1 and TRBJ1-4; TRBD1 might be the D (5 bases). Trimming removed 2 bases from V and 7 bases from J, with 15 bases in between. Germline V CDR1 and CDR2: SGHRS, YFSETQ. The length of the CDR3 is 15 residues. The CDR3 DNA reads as TGCGCCAGCAGCTTCCTTGGTAGGGGAGGTGAAAAACTGTTTTTT. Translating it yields CASSFLGRGGEKLFF. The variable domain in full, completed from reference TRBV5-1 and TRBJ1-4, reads KAGVTQTPRYLIKTRGQQVTLSCSPISGHRSVSWYQQTPGQGLQFLFEYFSETQRNKGNFPGRFSGRQFSNSRSEMNVSTLELGDSALYLCASSFLGRGGEKLFFGSGTQLSVL.

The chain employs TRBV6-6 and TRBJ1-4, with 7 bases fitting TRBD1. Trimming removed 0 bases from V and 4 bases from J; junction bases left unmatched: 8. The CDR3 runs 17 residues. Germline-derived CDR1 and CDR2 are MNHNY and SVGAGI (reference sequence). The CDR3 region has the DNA TGTGCCAGCAGTTACTCTGACAGGGCTGGGGGTAATGAAAAACTGTTTTTT. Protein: CASSYSDRAGGNEKLFF.

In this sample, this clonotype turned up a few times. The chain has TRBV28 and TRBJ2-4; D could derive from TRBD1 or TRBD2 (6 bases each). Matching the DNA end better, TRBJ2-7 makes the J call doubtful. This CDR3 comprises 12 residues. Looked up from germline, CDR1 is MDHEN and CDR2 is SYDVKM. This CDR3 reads CASEEGGYEQYF. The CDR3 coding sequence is TGTGCCAGCGAGGAGGGGGGTTACGAGCAGTACTTC.

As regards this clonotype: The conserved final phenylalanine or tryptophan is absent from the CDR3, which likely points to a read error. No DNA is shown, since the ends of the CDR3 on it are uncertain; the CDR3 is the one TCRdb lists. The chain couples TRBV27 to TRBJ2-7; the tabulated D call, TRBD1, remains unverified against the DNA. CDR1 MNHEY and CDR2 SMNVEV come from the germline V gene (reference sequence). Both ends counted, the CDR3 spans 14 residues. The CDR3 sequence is CASRFVGAKRPSTS.

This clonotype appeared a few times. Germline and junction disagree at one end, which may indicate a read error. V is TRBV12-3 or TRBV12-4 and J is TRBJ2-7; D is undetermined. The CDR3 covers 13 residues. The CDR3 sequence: CASSLRASDEQYF. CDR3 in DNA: TGTGCCAGCAGTTTAAGAGCCTCCGACGAGCAGTACTTC.

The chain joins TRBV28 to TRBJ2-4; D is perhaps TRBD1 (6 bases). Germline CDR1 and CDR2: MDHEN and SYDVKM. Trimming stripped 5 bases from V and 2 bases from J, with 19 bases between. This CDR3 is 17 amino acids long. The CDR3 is CASSRITTGLTKNIQYF. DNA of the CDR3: TGTGCCAGCAGTAGGATCACGACAGGATTGACCAAAAACATTCAGTACTTC.

CDR3 in amino acids: CASSPNREGTGELFF. CDR3 bases: TGTGCCAGCAGCCCTAACAGGGAAGGCACCGGGGAGCTGTTTTTT. This chain uses TRBV7-1 with TRBJ2-2; maybe TRBD1 (6 bases). TRBV7-1 qualifies as an ORF whose function is uncertain. The germline V and J ends were trimmed by 5 bases and 4 bases, with 14 bases remaining between them. This CDR3 contains 15 residues.

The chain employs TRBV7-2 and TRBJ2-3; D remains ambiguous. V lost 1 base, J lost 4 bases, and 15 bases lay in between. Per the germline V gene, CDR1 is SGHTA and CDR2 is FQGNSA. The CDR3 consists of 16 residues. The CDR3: CASSLELGVGADTQYF. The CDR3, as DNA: TGTGCCAGCAGCTTAGAGCTGGGTGTAGGCGCAGATACGCAGTATTTT.

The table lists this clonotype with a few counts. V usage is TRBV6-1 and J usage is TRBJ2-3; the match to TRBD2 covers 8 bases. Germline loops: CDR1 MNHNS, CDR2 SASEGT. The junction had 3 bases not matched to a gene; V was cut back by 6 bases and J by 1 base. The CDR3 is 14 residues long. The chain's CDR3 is CASSNSGGTDTQYF. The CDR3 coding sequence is TGTGCCAGCAGCAATAGCGGGGGCACAGATACGCAGTATTTT.